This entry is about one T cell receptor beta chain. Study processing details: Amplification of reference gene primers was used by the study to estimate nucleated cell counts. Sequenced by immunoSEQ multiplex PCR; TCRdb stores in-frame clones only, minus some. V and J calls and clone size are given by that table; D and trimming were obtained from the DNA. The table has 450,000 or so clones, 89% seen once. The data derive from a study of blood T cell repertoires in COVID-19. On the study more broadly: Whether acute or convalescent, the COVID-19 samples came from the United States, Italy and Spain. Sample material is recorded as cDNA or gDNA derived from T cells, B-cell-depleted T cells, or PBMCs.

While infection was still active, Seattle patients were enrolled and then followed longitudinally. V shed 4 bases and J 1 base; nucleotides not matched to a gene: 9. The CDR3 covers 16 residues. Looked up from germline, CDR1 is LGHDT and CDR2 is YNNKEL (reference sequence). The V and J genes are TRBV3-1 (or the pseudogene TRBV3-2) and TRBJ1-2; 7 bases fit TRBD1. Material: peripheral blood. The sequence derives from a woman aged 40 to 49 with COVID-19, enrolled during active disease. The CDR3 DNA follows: TGTGCCAGCAGCCTAAGGGACAGCACTGTTAACTATGGCTACACCTTC. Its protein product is CASSLRDSTVNYGYTF.